Reported below is one TCR beta chain. TCRdb's copy holds only in-frame clones and misses some; the assay was immunoSEQ multiplex PCR. The sample has more than 250,000 clones, over 75% seen once. The data are from a study of Ad26.COV2.S vaccination and SARS-CoV-2 variants. This sample's treatment: some 20 received Ad26.COV2.S at low or high dose, single or two shots; about 5 received placebo; per-sample allocation not given. Samples were taken on day 63 after the first vaccine or placebo injection. CDR3 size: 13 residues. V dropped 5 bases and J dropped 2 bases, with 9 bases sitting between them. The sample was peripheral blood, taken in a trial of Ad26.COV2.S vaccine versus placebo. The chain is built from TRBV12-3 or TRBV12-4 and TRBJ1-2, with D possibly being TRBD1 (5 bases). The TCR originated in a person aged 18-65 years who received the Ad26.COV2.S COVID-19 vaccine or a placebo. CDR3 amino acids: CASSHRDNYGYTF. CDR3 bases: TGTGCCAGCAGTCACCGGGACAACTATGGCTACACCTTC.